This is a list of T cell receptor beta chains from one sample in a study of neoadjuvant anti-PD-1 for oral cavity cancer. Measured with immunoSEQ multiplex PCR; TCRdb has only the in-frame clones, and not every one. This sample has just over 65,000 clones, with about 88% found just once. Specimen: PBMCs, collected after nivolumab (anti-PD-1) treatment. The receptor set was obtained from a person aged 35-79 years with oral cavity squamous cell carcinoma. The CDR3 runs from the conserved cysteine through the conserved F or W. A D gene is named only where the DNA matches it firmly. Some rows mark clone size as missing; the rest say once, few, many or name a class of expanded clone.

abundance: .; j_gene: TRBJ1-1; d_gene: .; len: 13; v_gene: TRBV5-1; CDR3nt: TGCGCCAGCAGCCAACAGGAGAACACTGAAGCTTTCTTT; CDR3aa: CASSQQENTEAFF
abundance: .; j_gene: TRBJ2-7; d_gene: .; len: 13; v_gene: TRBV5-6; CDR3nt: TGTGCCAGCAGCGCCGGTGGGTCCTACGAGCAGTACTTC; CDR3aa: CASSAGGSYEQYF
abundance: .; j_gene: TRBJ1-3; d_gene: .; len: 14; v_gene: TRBV6-5; CDR3nt: TGTGCCAGCAGCGCCGGACTTGGGGGAAACACCATATATTTT; CDR3aa: CASSAGLGGNTIYF
abundance: once; j_gene: TRBJ2-2; d_gene: .; len: 12; v_gene: TRBV29-1; CDR3nt: TGCAGCGTTGCGCCCCACACCGGGGAGCTGTTTTTT; CDR3aa: CSVAPHTGELFF
abundance: once; j_gene: TRBJ2-1; d_gene: TRBD2; len: 16; v_gene: TRBV5-1; CDR3nt: TGCGCCAGCAGCTGGACCCTAGCGGCAACGAACAATGAGCAGTTCTTC; CDR3aa: CASSWTLAATNNEQFF
abundance: once; j_gene: TRBJ1-1; d_gene: .; len: 13; v_gene: TRBV13; CDR3nt: TGTGCCAGCAGCGCACAGGGGAACACTGAAGCTTTCTTT; CDR3aa: CASSAQGNTEAFF
abundance: .; j_gene: TRBJ2-7; d_gene: TRBD2; len: 16; v_gene: TRBV5-1; CDR3nt: TGCGCCAGCAGCTGGAGAGGTGGGCGGGAGATCAGCGAGCAGTACTTC; CDR3aa: CASSWRGGREISEQYF
abundance: .; j_gene: TRBJ2-7; d_gene: TRBD1; len: 15; v_gene: TRBV9; CDR3nt: TGTGCCAGCAGCCCGACCTCGGACAGGGGCTACGAGCAGTACTTC; CDR3aa: CASSPTSDRGYEQYF
abundance: .; j_gene: TRBJ2-7; d_gene: .; len: 12; v_gene: TRBV15; CDR3nt: TGTGCCACCAGCAGAGATCTAGGCGAGCAGTACTTC; CDR3aa: CATSRDLGEQYF
abundance: .; j_gene: TRBJ2-1; d_gene: TRBD2; len: 15; v_gene: TRBV5-1; CDR3nt: TGCGCCAGCAGCCCGGGGACTAGCGATAACAATGAGCAGTTCTTC; CDR3aa: CASSPGTSDNNEQFF
abundance: .; j_gene: TRBJ2-1; d_gene: TRBD2; len: 15; v_gene: TRBV6-1; CDR3nt: TGTGCCAGCAGTGAAGTGGCTAGCGGGATCGATGAGCAGTTCTTC; CDR3aa: CASSEVASGIDEQFF
abundance: .; j_gene: TRBJ2-7; d_gene: .; len: 14; v_gene: TRBV19; CDR3nt: TGTGCCAGTAGTATCAGTGACAATGGTAACGAGCAGTACTTC; CDR3aa: CASSISDNGNEQYF
abundance: .; j_gene: TRBJ2-4; d_gene: .; len: 15; v_gene: TRBV5-1; CDR3nt: TGCGCCAGCAGCCTTACGACTAGATCGGAAAACATTCAGTACTTC; CDR3aa: CASSLTTRSENIQYF
abundance: .; j_gene: TRBJ2-3; d_gene: .; len: 15; v_gene: TRBV5-4; CDR3nt: TGTGCCAGCAGCTCTTTTGGGGAAAGCACAGATACGCAGTATTTT; CDR3aa: CASSSFGESTDTQYF
abundance: .; j_gene: TRBJ1-1; d_gene: .; len: 15; v_gene: TRBV5-3; CDR3nt: TGTGCCAGAAGCTTTGGGCGGCAGGGGAGCACTGAAGCTTTCTTT; CDR3aa: CARSFGRQGSTEAFF
abundance: .; j_gene: TRBJ1-4; d_gene: .; len: 16; v_gene: TRBV11-2; CDR3nt: TGTGCCAGCAGCTTAGTTTATCGCCGCGGTGATGAAAAACTGTTTTTT; CDR3aa: CASSLVYRRGDEKLFF
abundance: .; j_gene: TRBJ2-1; d_gene: .; len: 16; v_gene: TRBV7-9; CDR3nt: TGTGCCAGCTGGCCTCCCGGGACAGCGGGGAGGAATGAGCAGTTCTTC; CDR3aa: CASWPPGTAGRNEQFF
abundance: .; j_gene: TRBJ1-4; d_gene: TRBD1; len: 13; v_gene: TRBV25-1; CDR3nt: TGTGCCAGCAGAGGGACAGGGGTTGAAAAACTGTTTTTT; CDR3aa: CASRGTGVEKLFF
abundance: once; j_gene: TRBJ2-5; d_gene: .; len: 13; v_gene: TRBV30; CDR3nt: TGTGCCTGGAGCCAAGGGCTTCAAGAGACCCAGTACTTC; CDR3aa: CAWSQGLQETQYF
abundance: .; j_gene: TRBJ2-2; d_gene: .; len: 15; v_gene: TRBV5-1; CDR3nt: TGCGCCAGCAGCCCAGGTGGTTTGGAGACCGGGGAGCTGTTTTTT; CDR3aa: CASSPGGLETGELFF
abundance: .; j_gene: TRBJ2-5; d_gene: TRBD1; len: 14; v_gene: TRBV7-9; CDR3nt: TGTGCCAGCAGCCTTCGGACAGGCCAAGAGACCCAGTACTTC; CDR3aa: CASSLRTGQETQYF
abundance: .; j_gene: TRBJ2-1; d_gene: .; len: 15; v_gene: TRBV9; CDR3nt: TGTGCCAGCAGCGTAGAACGTTGGGCCTACAATGAGCAGTTCTTC; CDR3aa: CASSVERWAYNEQFF
abundance: .; j_gene: TRBJ2-3; d_gene: .; len: 12; v_gene: TRBV5-1; CDR3nt: TGCGCCAGCAGCTTTGGAACAGATACGCAGTATTTT; CDR3aa: CASSFGTDTQYF
abundance: .; j_gene: TRBJ2-7; d_gene: .; len: 14; v_gene: TRBV27; CDR3nt: TGTGCCAGCAGTCCCAAATACACTTCCTACGAGCAGTACTTC; CDR3aa: CASSPKYTSYEQYF
abundance: .; j_gene: TRBJ2-4; d_gene: .; len: 13; v_gene: TRBV19; CDR3nt: TGTGCCAGTAGTGTCGAAGCCAAAAACATTCAGTACTTC; CDR3aa: CASSVEAKNIQYF
abundance: .; j_gene: TRBJ1-4; d_gene: TRBD1; len: 15; v_gene: TRBV19; CDR3nt: TGTGCCAGTAGTCCTCAGGGGGTAACTAATGAAAAACTGTTTTTT; CDR3aa: CASSPQGVTNEKLFF
abundance: .; j_gene: TRBJ2-2; d_gene: .; len: 11; v_gene: TRBV7-2; CDR3nt: TGTGCCAGCCGGGACACCGGGGAGCTGTTTTTT; CDR3aa: CASRDTGELFF
abundance: .; j_gene: TRBJ1-2; d_gene: .; len: 15; v_gene: TRBV7-3; CDR3nt: TGTGCCAGCAGCCCGGGGCCGGGAACCGCGCTTGGCTACACCTTC; CDR3aa: CASSPGPGTALGYTF
abundance: .; j_gene: TRBJ1-1; d_gene: TRBD1; len: 14; v_gene: TRBV28; CDR3nt: TGTGCCAGCAGTAAGGGACAGCCCGTAGCTGAAGCTTTCTTT; CDR3aa: CASSKGQPVAEAFF
abundance: .; j_gene: TRBJ1-4; d_gene: .; len: 15; v_gene: TRBV7-8; CDR3nt: TGTGCCAGCAGCTTCACGACGGACTCTAATGAAAAACTGTTTTTT; CDR3aa: CASSFTTDSNEKLFF
abundance: .; j_gene: TRBJ1-5; d_gene: .; len: 16; v_gene: TRBV4-1; CDR3nt: TGCGCCAGCAGCCAGGCTGGACAGAATAGCAATCAGCCCCAGCATTTT; CDR3aa: CASSQAGQNSNQPQHF
abundance: .; j_gene: TRBJ2-1; d_gene: .; len: 14; v_gene: TRBV18; CDR3nt: TGTGCCAGCTCACCAACGGGGGGCGGGAGTGAGCAGTTCTTC; CDR3aa: CASSPTGGGSEQFF
abundance: .; j_gene: TRBJ1-5; d_gene: .; len: 18; v_gene: TRBV6-4; CDR3nt: TGTGCCAGCAGTGACTCTACGGGGGGCGCGAAGGGCAATCAGCCCCAGCATTTT; CDR3aa: CASSDSTGGAKGNQPQHF
abundance: .; j_gene: TRBJ2-5; d_gene: .; len: 14; v_gene: TRBV9; CDR3nt: TGTGCCAGCAGCGTAGAGACCTCAACAGGGACCCAGTACTTC; CDR3aa: CASSVETSTGTQYF
abundance: .; j_gene: TRBJ2-1; d_gene: .; len: 13; v_gene: TRBV6-5; CDR3nt: TGTGCCAGCAGTTCGGCCATGGAGGGAGCGCAGTTCTTC; CDR3aa: CASSSAMEGAQFF
abundance: .; j_gene: TRBJ2-5; d_gene: .; len: 14; v_gene: TRBV10-1; CDR3nt: TGCGCCAGCAGTGAGGGGGGGGCCGGAGAGACCCAGTACTTC; CDR3aa: CASSEGGAGETQYF
abundance: .; j_gene: TRBJ1-3; d_gene: .; len: 13; v_gene: TRBV19; CDR3nt: TGTGCCAGCACCAGCCCCCCTGGAAACACCATATATTTT; CDR3aa: CASTSPPGNTIYF
abundance: .; j_gene: TRBJ2-6; d_gene: .; len: 15; v_gene: TRBV7-3; CDR3nt: TGTGCCAGCAGCAACCAGCCCTCTGGGGCCAACGTCCTGACTTTC; CDR3aa: CASSNQPSGANVLTF
abundance: .; j_gene: TRBJ1-1; d_gene: .; len: 14; v_gene: TRBV6-6; CDR3nt: TGTGCCAGCAGCACAGGGTCAAGAGACACTGAAGCTTTCTTT; CDR3aa: CASSTGSRDTEAFF
abundance: .; j_gene: TRBJ2-3; d_gene: .; len: 12; v_gene: TRBV6-6; CDR3nt: TGTGCCAGCAGCCCGTCTAGGGATACGCAGTATTTT; CDR3aa: CASSPSRDTQYF